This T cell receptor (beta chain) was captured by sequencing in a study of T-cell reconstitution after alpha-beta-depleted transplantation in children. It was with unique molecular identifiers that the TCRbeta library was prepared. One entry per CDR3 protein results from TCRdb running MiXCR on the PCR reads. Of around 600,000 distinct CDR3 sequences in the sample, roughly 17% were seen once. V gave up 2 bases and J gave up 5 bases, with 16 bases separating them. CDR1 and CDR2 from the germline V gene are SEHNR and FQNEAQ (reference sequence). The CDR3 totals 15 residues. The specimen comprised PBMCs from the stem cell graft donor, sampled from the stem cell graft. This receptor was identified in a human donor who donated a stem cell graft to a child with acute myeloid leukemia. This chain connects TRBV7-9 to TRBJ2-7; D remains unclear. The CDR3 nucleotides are TGTGCCAGCAGCTTATCCCGGGTCTCGGGTCACGAGCAGTACTTC. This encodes CASSLSRVSGHEQYF.